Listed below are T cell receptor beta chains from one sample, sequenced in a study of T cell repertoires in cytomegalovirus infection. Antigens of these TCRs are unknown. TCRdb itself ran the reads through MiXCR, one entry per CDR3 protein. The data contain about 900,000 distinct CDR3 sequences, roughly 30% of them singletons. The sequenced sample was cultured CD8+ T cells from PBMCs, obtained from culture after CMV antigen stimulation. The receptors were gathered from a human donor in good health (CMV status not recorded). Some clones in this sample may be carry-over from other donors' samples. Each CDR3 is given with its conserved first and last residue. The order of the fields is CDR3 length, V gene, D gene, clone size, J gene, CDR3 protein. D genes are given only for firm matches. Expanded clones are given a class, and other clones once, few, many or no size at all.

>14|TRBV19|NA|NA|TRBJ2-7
CASSLTGEAYEQYF
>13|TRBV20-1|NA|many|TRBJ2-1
CSALVAVYNEQFF
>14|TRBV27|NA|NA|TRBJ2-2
CASSPRGRAGELFF
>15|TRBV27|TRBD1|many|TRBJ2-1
CASSFRDRPYNEQFF
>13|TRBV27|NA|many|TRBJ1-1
CASSLVMNTEAFF
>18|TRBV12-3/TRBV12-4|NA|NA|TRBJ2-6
CASSLRGPLSSGANVLTF
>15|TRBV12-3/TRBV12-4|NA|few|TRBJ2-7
CASSNTRGRVYEQYF
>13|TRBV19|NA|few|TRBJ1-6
CASSISRGSPLHF
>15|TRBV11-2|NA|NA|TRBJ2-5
CASSLGVAAQETQYF
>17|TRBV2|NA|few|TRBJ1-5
CASSERGEITGNQPQHF
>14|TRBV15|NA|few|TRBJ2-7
CATSRDVLTYEQYF
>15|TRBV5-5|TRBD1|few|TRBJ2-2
CASSSDRGRVGELFF
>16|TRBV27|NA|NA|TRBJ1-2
CASSSQSRAPGNGYTF
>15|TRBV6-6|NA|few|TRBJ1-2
CASSLRGGLDDGYTF
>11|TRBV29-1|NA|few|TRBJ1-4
CSVEDLGKLFF